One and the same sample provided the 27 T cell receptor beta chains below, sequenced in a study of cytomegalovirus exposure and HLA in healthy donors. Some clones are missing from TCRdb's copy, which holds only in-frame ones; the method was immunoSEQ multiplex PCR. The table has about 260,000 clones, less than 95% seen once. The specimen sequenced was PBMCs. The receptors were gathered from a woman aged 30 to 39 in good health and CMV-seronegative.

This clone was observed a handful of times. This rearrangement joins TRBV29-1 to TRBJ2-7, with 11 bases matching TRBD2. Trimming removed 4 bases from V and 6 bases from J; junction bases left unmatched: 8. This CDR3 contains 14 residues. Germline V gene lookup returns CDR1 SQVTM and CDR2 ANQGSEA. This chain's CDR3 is CSVALSSGGREQYF. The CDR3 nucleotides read TGCAGCGTTGCCCTCTCTAGCGGGGGGCGCGAGCAGTACTTC.

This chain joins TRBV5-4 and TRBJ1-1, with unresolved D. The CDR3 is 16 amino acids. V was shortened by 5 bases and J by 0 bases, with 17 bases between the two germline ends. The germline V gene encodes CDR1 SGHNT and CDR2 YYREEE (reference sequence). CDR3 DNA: TGTGCCAGCAGTTCCGGTCCGGCGGTGATGAACACTGAAGCTTTCTTT. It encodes CASSSGPAVMNTEAFF. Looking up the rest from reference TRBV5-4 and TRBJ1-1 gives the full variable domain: ETGVTQSPTHLIKTRGQQVTLRCSSQSGHNTVSWYQQALGQGPQFIFQYYREEENGRGNFPPRFSGLQFPNYSSELNVNALELDDSALYLCASSSGPAVMNTEAFFGQGTRLTVV.

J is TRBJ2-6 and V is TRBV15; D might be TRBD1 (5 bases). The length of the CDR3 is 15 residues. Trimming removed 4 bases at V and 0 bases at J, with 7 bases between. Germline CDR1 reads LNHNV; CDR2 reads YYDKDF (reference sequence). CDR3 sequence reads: CATSTDSSGANVLTF. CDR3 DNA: TGTGCCACCAGCACAGACAGCTCTGGGGCCAACGTCCTGACTTTC.

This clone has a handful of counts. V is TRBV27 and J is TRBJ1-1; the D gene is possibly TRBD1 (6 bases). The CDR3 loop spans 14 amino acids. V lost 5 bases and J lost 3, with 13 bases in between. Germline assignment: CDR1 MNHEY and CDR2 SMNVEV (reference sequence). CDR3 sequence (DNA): TGTGCCAGCAGTCCTTCCGGGACACACACTGAAGCTTTCTTT. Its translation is CASSPSGTHTEAFF.

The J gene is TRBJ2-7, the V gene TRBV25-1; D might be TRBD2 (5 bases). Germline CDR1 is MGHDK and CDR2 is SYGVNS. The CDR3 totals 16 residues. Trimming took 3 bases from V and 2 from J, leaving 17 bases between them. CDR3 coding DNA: TGTGCCAGCAGTGATCCCTCGTCCGGACTCCCCTACGAGCAGTACTTC. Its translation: CASSDPSSGLPYEQYF.

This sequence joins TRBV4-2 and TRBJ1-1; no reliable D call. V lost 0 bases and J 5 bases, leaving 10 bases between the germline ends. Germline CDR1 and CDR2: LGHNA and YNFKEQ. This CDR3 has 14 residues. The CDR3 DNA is TGTGCCAGCAGCCAAGAACCCCGGGAGACTGAAGCTTTCTTT. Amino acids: CASSQEPRETEAFF.

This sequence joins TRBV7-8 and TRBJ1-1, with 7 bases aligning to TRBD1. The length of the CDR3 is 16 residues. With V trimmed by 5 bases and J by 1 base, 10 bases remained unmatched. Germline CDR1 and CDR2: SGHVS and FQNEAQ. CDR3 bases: TGTGCCAGCAGCCCGTCCAGGGGGATTAAGAACACTGAAGCTTTCTTT. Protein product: CASSPSRGIKNTEAFF.

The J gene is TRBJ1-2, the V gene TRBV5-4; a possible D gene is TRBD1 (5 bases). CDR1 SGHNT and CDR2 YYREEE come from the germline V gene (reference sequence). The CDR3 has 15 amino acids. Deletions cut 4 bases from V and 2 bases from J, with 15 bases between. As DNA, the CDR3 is TGTGCCAGCAGCCGCTCAACGGGACGGAACTATGGCTACACCTTC. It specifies CASSRSTGRNYGYTF. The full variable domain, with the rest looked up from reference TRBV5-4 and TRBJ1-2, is ETGVTQSPTHLIKTRGQQVTLRCSSQSGHNTVSWYQQALGQGPQFIFQYYREEENGRGNFPPRFSGLQFPNYSSELNVNALELDDSALYLCASSRSTGRNYGYTFGSGTRLTVV.

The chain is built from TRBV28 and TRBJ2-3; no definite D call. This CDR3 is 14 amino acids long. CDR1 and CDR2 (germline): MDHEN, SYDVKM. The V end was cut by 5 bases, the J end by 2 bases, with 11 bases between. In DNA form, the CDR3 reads TGTGCCAGCAGTCCCCACTCGAACACAGATACGCAGTATTTT. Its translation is CASSPHSNTDTQYF.

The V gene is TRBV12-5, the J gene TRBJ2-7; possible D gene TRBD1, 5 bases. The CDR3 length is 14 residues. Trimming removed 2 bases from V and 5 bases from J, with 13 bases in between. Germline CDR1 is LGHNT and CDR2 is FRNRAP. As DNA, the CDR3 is TGTGCTAGTGGTTTGACTCCCTCACAGGACGAGCAGTACTTC. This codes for CASGLTPSQDEQYF.

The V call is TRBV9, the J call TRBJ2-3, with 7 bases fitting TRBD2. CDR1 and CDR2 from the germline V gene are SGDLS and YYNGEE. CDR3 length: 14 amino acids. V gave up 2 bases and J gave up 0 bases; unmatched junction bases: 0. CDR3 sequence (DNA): TGTGCCAGCAGCGTTAGCGGGAGCACAGATACGCAGTATTTT. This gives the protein CASSVSGSTDTQYF.

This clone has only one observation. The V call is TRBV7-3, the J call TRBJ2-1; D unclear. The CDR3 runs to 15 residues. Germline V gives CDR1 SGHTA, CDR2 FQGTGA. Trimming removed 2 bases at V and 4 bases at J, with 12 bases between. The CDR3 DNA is TGTGCCAGCAGCTTAGCCGCGGAAGGTTACAATGAGCAGTTCTTC. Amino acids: CASSLAAEGYNEQFF.

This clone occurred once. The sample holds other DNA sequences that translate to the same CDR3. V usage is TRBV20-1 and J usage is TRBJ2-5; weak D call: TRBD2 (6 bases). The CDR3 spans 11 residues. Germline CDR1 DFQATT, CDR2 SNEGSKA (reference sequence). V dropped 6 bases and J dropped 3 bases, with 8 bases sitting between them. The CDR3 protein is CSAGGKETQYF. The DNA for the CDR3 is TGCAGTGCCGGCGGGAAAGAGACCCAGTACTTC.

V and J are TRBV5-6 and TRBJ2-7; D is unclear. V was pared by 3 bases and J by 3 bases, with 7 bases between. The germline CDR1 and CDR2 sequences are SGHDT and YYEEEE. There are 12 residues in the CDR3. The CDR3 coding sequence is TGTGCCAGCAGCTCCCTTGGCTACGAGCAGTACTTC. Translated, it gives CASSSLGYEQYF.

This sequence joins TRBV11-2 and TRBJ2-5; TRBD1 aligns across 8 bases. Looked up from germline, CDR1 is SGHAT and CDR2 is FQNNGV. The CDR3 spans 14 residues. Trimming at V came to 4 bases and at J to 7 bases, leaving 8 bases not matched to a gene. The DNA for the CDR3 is TGTGCCAGCAGCTCCTCGCCGGGGACAGGGACCCAGTACTTC. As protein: CASSSSPGTGTQYF. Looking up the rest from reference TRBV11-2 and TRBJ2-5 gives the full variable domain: EAGVAQSPRYKIIEKRQSVAFWCNPISGHATLYWYQQILGQGPKLLIQFQNNGVVDDSQLPKDRFSAERLKGVDSTLKIQPAKLEDSAVYLCASSSSPGTGTQYFGPGTRLLVL.

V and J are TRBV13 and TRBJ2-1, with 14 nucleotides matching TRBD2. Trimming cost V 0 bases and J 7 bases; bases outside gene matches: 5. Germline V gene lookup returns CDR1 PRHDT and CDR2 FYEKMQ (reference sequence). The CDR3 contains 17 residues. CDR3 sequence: CASSLGTSGRAGNEQFF. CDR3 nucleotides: TGTGCCAGCAGCTTAGGGACTAGCGGGAGGGCCGGGAATGAGCAGTTCTTC.

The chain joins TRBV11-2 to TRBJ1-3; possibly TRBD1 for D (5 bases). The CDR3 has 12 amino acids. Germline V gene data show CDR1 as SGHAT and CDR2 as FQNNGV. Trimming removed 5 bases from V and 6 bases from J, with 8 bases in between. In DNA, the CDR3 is TGTGCCAGCAGCCGACAGATAAACACCATATATTTT. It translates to CASSRQINTIYF. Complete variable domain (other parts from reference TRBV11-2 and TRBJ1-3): EAGVAQSPRYKIIEKRQSVAFWCNPISGHATLYWYQQILGQGPKLLIQFQNNGVVDDSQLPKDRFSAERLKGVDSTLKIQPAKLEDSAVYLCASSRQINTIYFGEGSWLTVV.

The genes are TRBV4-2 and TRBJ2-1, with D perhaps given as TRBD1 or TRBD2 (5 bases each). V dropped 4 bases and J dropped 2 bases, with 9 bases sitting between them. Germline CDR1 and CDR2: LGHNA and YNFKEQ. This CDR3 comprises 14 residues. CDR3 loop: CASSPPGPYNEQFF. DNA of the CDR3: TGTGCCAGCAGCCCCCCGGGGCCCTACAATGAGCAGTTCTTC.

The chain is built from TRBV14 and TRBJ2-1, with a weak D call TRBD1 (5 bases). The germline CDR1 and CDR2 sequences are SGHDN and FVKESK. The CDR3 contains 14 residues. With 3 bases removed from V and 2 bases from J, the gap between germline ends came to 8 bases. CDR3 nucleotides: TGTGCCAGCAGCCACCTAGGGGCCTACAATGAGCAGTTCTTC. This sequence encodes CASSHLGAYNEQFF.

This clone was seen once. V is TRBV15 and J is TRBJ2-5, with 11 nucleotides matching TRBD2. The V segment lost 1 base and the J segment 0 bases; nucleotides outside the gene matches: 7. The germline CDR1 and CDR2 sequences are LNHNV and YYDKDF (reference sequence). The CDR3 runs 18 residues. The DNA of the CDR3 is TGTGCCACCAGCAGAGCGCCGCCACTAGCGGGAGACCAAGAGACCCAGTACTTC. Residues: CATSRAPPLAGDQETQYF. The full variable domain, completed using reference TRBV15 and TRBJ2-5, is DAMVIQNPRYQVTQFGKPVTLSCSQTLNHNVMYWYQQKSSQAPKLLFHYYDKDFNNEADTPDNFQSRRPNTSFCFLDIRSPGLGDTAMYLCATSRAPPLAGDQETQYFGPGTRLLVL.

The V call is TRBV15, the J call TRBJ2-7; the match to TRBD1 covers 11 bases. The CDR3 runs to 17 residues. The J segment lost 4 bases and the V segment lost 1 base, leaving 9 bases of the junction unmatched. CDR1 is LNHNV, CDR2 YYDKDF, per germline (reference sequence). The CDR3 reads CATSRGRVDRGQYEQYF. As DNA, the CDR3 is TGTGCCACCAGCAGAGGTCGGGTGGACAGGGGGCAATACGAGCAGTACTTC.

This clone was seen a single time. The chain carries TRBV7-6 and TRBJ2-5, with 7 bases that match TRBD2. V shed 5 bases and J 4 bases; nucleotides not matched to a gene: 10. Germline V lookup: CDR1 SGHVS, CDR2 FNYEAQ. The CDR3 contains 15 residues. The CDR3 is CASSPVGGSTETQYF. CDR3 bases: TGTGCCAGCAGCCCGGTCGGCGGGAGTACAGAGACCCAGTACTTC.

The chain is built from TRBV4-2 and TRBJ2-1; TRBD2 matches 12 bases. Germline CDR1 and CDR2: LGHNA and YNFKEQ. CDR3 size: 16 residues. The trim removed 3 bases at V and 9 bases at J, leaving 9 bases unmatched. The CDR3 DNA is TGTGCCAGCAGCCATCCCCTAGCGGGAGGGACTGGTGAGCAGTTCTTC. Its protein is CASSHPLAGGTGEQFF.

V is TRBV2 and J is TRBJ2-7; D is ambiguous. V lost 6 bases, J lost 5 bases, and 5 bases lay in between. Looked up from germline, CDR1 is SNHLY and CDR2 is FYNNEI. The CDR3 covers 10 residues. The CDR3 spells CASRINEQYF. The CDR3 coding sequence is TGTGCCAGCAGGATAAACGAGCAGTACTTC.

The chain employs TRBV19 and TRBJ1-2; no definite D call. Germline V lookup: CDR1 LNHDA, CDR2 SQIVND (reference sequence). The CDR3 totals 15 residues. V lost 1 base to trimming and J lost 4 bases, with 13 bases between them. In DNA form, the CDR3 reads TGTGCCAGTAGTATAGGAAACAGTTACATCTATGGCTACACCTTC. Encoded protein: CASSIGNSYIYGYTF.

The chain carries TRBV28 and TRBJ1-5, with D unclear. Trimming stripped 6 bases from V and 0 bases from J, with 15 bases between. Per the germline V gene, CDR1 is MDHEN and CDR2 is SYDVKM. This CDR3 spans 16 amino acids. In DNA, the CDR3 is TGTGCCAGCAGAACCGCGGACGGGAATAGCAATCAGCCCCAGCATTTT. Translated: CASRTADGNSNQPQHF.

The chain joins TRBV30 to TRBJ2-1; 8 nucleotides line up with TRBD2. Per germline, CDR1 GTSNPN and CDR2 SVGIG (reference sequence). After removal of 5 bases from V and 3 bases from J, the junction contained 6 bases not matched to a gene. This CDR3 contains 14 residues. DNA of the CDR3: TGTGCCTGGGGGACCGGGACTAGCTACAATGAGCAGTTCTTC. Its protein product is CAWGTGTSYNEQFF.